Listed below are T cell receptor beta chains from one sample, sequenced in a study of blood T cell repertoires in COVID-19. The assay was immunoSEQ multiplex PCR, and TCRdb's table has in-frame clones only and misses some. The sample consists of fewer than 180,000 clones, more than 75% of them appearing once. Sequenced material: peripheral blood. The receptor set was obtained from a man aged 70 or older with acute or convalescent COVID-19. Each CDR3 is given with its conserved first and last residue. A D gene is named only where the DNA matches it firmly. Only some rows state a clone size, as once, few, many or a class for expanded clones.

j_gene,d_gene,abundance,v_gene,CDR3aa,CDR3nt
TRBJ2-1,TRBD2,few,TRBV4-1,CASRGPSGSSNEQFF,TGCGCCAGCAGGGGACCTAGCGGGAGCAGCAATGAGCAGTTCTTC
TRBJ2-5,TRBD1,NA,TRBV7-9,CASSFRQGGLETQYF,TGTGCCAGCAGCTTCCGACAGGGTGGGTTAGAGACCCAGTACTTC
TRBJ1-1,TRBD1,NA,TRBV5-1,CASSPGQENTEAFF,TGCGCCAGCAGCCCCGGACAGGAGAACACTGAAGCTTTCTTT
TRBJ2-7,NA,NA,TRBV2,CASSAGLSYEQYF,TGTGCCAGCAGCGCCGGACTATCCTACGAGCAGTACTTC
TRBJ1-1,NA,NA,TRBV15,CATSRAGANTEAFF,TGTGCCACCAGCAGAGCAGGGGCGAACACTGAAGCTTTCTTT
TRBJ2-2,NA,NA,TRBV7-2,CASSLSGTTYTGELFF,TGTGCCAGCAGCTTATCCGGGACAACCTACACCGGGGAGCTGTTTTTT
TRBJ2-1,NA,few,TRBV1,CTSSQAYGNEQFF,TGCACCAGCAGCCAAGCTTACGGCAATGAGCAGTTCTTC
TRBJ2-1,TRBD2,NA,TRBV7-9,CASSFGSGRGSNEQFF,TGTGCCAGCAGCTTTGGAAGCGGGAGAGGCAGCAATGAGCAGTTCTTC
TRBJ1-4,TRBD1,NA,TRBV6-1,CASSDRWTGEGGEKLFF,TGTGCCAGCAGTGATCGCTGGACAGGGGAAGGTGGAGAAAAACTGTTTTTT
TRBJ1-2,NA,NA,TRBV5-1,CASSLASALNYGYTF,TGCGCCAGCAGCTTGGCATCGGCACTAAACTATGGCTACACCTTC
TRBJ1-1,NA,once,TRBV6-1,CASSEPEMNTEAFF,TGTGCCAGCAGTGAACCCGAGATGAACACTGAAGCTTTCTTT
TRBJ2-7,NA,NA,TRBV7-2,CASSLPRGNEQYF,TGTGCCAGCAGCTTACCCCGAGGGAACGAGCAGTACTTC
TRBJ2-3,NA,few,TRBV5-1,CASSYPGVGSDTQYF,TGCGCCAGCAGCTACCCGGGAGTAGGCTCAGATACGCAGTATTTT
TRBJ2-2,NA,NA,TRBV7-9,CASSLGVANTGELFF,TGTGCCAGCAGCTTAGGAGTAGCGAACACCGGGGAGCTGTTTTTT
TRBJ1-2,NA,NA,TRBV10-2,CASSDDNPHYTF,TGCGCCAGCAGTGACGACAACCCCCACTACACCTTC
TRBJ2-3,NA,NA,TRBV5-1,CASSMGRTTDTQYF,TGCGCCAGCAGCATGGGGAGAACCACAGATACGCAGTATTTT
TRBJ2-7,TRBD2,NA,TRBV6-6,CASRASGPSYEQYF,TGTGCCAGCAGGGCTAGCGGACCTTCCTACGAGCAGTACTTC
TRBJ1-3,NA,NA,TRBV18,CASSREPGNTIYF,TGTGCCAGCTCCCGGGAGCCGGGAAACACCATATATTTT
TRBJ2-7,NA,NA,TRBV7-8,CASSLELLSSYEQYF,TGTGCCAGCAGCTTAGAACTATTAAGCTCCTACGAGCAGTACTTC